Reported below is one TCR beta chain. The data belong to a study of blood T cell repertoires in COVID-19. Study as a whole: PBMCs, B-cell-depleted T cells, or T cells provided the cDNA or gDNA that made up the material.

The V segment lost 3 bases and the J segment 4 bases; nucleotides outside the gene matches: 7. Per the germline V gene, CDR1 is LNHDA and CDR2 is SQIVND (reference sequence). This CDR3 has 16 amino acids. Assay: immunoSEQ multiplex PCR; the TCRdb copy retains only in-frame clones and omits some. The data hold some 270,000 clones, with around nine tenths observed a single time. The TCR was taken from a man aged 40-49 years with active or convalescent COVID-19. The sequencing input was peripheral blood. This chain links TRBV19 with TRBJ1-5, with 9 bases lining up with TRBD1. CDR3 protein: CASSMSGQGKNQPQHF. The CDR3 DNA is TGTGCCAGTAGTATGTCGGGACAGGGAAAGAATCAGCCCCAGCATTTT.